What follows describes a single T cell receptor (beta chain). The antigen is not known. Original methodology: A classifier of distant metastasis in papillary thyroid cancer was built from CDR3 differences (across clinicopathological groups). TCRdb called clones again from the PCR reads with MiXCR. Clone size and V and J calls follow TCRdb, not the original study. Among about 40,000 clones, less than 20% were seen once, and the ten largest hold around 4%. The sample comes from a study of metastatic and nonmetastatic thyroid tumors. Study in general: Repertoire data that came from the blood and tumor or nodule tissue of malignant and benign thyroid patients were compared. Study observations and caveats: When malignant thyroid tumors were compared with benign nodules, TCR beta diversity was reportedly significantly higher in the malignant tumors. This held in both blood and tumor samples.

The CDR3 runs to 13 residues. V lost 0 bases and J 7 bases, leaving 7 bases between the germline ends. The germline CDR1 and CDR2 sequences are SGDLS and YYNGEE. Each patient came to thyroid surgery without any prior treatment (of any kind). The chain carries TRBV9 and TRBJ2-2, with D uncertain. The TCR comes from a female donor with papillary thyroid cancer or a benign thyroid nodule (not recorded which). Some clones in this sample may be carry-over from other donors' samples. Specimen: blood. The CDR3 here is CASSVDFGGELFF. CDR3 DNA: TGTGCCAGCAGCGTAGACTTTGGCGGGGAGCTGTTTTTT.